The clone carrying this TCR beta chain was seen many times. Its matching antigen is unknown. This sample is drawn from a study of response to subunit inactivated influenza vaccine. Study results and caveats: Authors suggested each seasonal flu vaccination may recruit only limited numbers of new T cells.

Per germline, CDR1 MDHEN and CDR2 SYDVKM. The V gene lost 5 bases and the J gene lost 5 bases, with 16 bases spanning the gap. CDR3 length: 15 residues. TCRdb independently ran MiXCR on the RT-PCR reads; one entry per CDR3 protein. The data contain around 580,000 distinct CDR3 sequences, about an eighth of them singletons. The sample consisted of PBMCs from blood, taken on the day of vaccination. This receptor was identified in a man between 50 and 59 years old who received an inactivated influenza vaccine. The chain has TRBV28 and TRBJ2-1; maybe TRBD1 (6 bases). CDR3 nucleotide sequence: TGTGCCAGCAGTCGGGGACAAAGTACCGACAATGAGCAGTTCTTC. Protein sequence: CASSRGQSTDNEQFF.